Here is one T cell receptor beta chain with its context. Its antigen remains unidentified. Base qualities are not at hand, and no much larger clone is one base apart. The immunoSEQ Assay, a bias-controlled multiplex PCR, was used to amplify TCRbeta CDR3 regions from genomic DNA. The authors processed their data as follows. The number of nucleated cells in each sample was estimated from the amplification of reference gene primers within the assay. To quantify the absolute abundance of each unique TCRbeta CDR3 rearrangement, sequence reads were collapsed and filtered. For each sample, productive Simpson clonality was calculated as the square root of Simpson's diversity index over productive rearrangements. Sourced from immuneACCESS, this table was stored by TCRdb with only in-frame sequences that have V and J called. A share of the clones is absent; for the studies checked, an unresolved V gene accounts for under half, and the remainder has no known explanation. The DNA was the basis for D and trimming; V, J and clone size are from that table. Present in this sample are approximately 300,000 clones, around 86% of which were seen just once. The ten largest clonotypes hold 1% of the sample.

The data were taken from a study of blood T cell repertoires in COVID-19 (dated by TCRdb to about 2020). Context from the whole study: Samples covering the acute and convalescent phases of COVID-19 were provided by collaborators in the United States, Italy and Spain. The material from the prospective study consisted of cDNA or gDNA derived from T cells, B-cell-depleted T cells, or PBMCs. The dataset comprised deeply sampled blood TCRbeta repertoires from subjects exposed to, actively infected with, or recovered from COVID-19. The repertoires were made available in a free public database intended to serve as a resource for research on the immune response to SARS-CoV-2. The samples were drawn from the first 160 participants of the ongoing ImmuneRACE study and from 950 to 1,500 subjects provided by 6 global collaborators. Nearly every sample came with metadata listing a de-identified subject ID, COVID-19 status, age in years and sex. Where available, HLA class I and class II types were taken from metadata supplied by the sample provider and were not determined by assay-based typing.

Trimming accounts for 2 bases at V and 7 bases at J, while the number of junction bases matched to no gene is 7. From the cysteine up to the phenylalanine, the CDR3 has a length of 16 residues. Left in the record is the CDR3 DNA by itself, 48 bases read in frame from the first base. The germline V gene sets CDR1 to SGHRS and CDR2 to YFSETQ. Results and caveats for the whole study, not just this receptor: How much clinical and demographic metadata was included differed by source and by participant, and the metadata was provided uncurated.

The collaborating institutions used their own protocols to collect whole blood in K2EDTA tubes. Collaborator samples were shipped for TCRbeta analysis as frozen whole blood, isolated PBMCs, or DNA extracted from either sample type. What was sequenced was peripheral blood. The rearrangement combines TRBV5-1 with TRBJ1-4; a stretch of 11 junction bases matches TRBD1. The origin of this receptor is a man aged 50-59 years with active or convalescent COVID-19. The CDR3 region reads CASSFGQGALGEKLFF. At the DNA level, the sequence is TGCGCCAGCAGCTTCGGACAGGGGGCGTTGGGTGAAAAACTGTTTTTT. The reference TRBV5-1 and TRBJ1-4 proteins fill in what lies around the CDR3, so the full variable domain reads KAGVTQTPRYLIKTRGQQVTLSCSPISGHRSVSWYQQTPGQGLQFLFEYFSETQRNKGNFPGRFSGRQFSNSRSEMNVSTLELGDSALYLCASSFGQGALGEKLFFGSGTQLSVL.